This TCR beta chain was captured by sequencing in a study of T cell repertoires in cytomegalovirus infection. In this sample, this clonotype turned up many times. Its antigen remains unknown. TCRdb re-called the reads through MiXCR, storing one row per CDR3 protein. The data hold roughly 990,000 distinct CDR3 sequences, with 30% to 40% observed a single time. General study findings and limits: Ex vivo, HLA-C-restricted CMV-specific TCR beta clonotypes prevailed over the rest of the response.

CDR1 is MRHNA and CDR2 is SNTAGT in the germline V gene. The CDR3 is made up of 15 amino acids. V was trimmed by 4 bases and J by 5 bases, leaving 15 bases between them. The sample in question was cultured CD8+ T cells from PBMCs, obtained from culture after CMV antigen stimulation. The V gene is TRBV6-4, the J gene TRBJ2-1; D is unclear. The receptor comes from a human donor in good health (CMV status not recorded). Some clones in this sample may be carry-over from other donors' samples. CDR3 in DNA: TGTGCCAGCAGTGTATCCATGGGCGAAAACAATGAGCAGTTCTTC. This encodes CASSVSMGENNEQFF.